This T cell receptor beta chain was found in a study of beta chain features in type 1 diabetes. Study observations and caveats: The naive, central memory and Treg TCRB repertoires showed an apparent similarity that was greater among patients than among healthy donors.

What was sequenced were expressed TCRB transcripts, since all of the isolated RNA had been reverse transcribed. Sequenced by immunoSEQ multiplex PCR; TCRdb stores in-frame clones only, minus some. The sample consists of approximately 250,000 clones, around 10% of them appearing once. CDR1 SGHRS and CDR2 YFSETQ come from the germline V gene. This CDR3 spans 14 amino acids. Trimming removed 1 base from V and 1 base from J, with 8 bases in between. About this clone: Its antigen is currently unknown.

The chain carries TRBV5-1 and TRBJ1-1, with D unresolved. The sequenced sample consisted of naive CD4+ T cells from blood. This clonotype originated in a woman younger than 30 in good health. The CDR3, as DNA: TGCGCCAGCAGCTTGTCTCAGAAGAACACTGAAGCTTTCTTT. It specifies CASSLSQKNTEAFF.